The next 26 T cell receptor beta chains were all read from a single sample in a study of T cells in Graves' hyperthyroidism and ophthalmopathy. Researchers amplified the TCR beta CDR3 regions from RNA transcripts. First-round RT-PCR targeting the TCR CDR3 was performed with the HTBI primer set. TCRdb recomputed calls from the multiplex PCR reads with MiXCR, one row per CDR3 protein. The sample comprises around 400,000 distinct CDR3 sequences, around a quarter of which are singletons, and 70% to 75% rests with the top ten. Sequencing was done on a sample of blood. The receptors originated from a man aged 50 or older with Graves' hyperthyroidism.

J is TRBJ2-7 and V is TRBV28; D may correspond to TRBD1 or TRBD2 (5 bases each). Between the trimmed V and J ends, which lost 5 bases and 0 bases, there was a span of 17 bases. This CDR3 contains 16 residues. The germline CDR1 and CDR2 sequences are MDHEN and SYDVKM. The CDR3 sequence: CASSQGRQWGSYEQYF. In DNA form, the CDR3 reads TGTGCCAGCAGTCAGGGACGCCAATGGGGCTCCTACGAGCAGTACTTC.

The chain employs TRBV6-5 and TRBJ2-5, with D unresolved. The V end was cut by 2 bases, the J end by 5 bases, with 9 bases between. Germline V gives CDR1 MNHEY, CDR2 SVGAGI. There are 13 residues in the CDR3. CDR3 region: CASSYRMIETQYF. The DNA of the CDR3 is TGTGCCAGCAGTTACCGCATGATCGAGACCCAGTACTTC.

The chain recombines TRBV27 with TRBJ2-7; 10 nucleotides match TRBD1. Per the germline V gene, CDR1 is MNHEY and CDR2 is SMNVEV (reference sequence). After removal of 10 bases from V and 5 bases from J, the junction contained 5 bases not matched to a gene. This CDR3 is built from 12 residues. The CDR3 is CANPGQGNEQYF. CDR3 sequence (DNA): TGTGCCAATCCGGGACAGGGGAACGAGCAGTACTTC.

There are many counts of this clonotype. Here the CDR3 reads CASSWGGGTDTQYF. CDR3 nucleotides: TGTGCCAGCAGTTGGGGCGGAGGCACAGATACGCAGTATTTT. The gene calls are TRBV6-1 and TRBJ2-3, with D possibly TRBD1 on 5 matching bases. The CDR3 consists of 14 residues. Germline loops: CDR1 MNHNS, CDR2 SASEGT. Trimming left V 5 bases short and J 1 base short, with 10 bases between.

Only a few counts were recorded for this clonotype. This chain uses TRBV19 with TRBJ1-4; D is ambiguous. This CDR3 has 14 residues. The V gene's germline CDR1 is LNHDA and CDR2 SQIVND (reference sequence). V lost 5 bases and J lost 8, with 15 bases in between. Here the CDR3 reads CASSLRRVGEKLFF. The CDR3 DNA is TGTGCCAGTAGTCTGCGAAGGGTCGGCGAAAAACTGTTTTTT.

The chain employs TRBV15 and TRBJ2-3; no clear D. The CDR3 is made up of 14 amino acids. Trimming removed 1 base at V and 1 base at J, with 6 bases between. Germline CDR1 is LNHNV and CDR2 is YYDKDF (reference sequence). CDR3 DNA: TGTGCCACCAGCAGAGTAGAACGCACAGATACGCAGTATTTT. Its translation is CATSRVERTDTQYF.

The chain employs TRBV9 and TRBJ2-2; TRBD2 aligns across 8 bases. The germline V gene has CDR1 SGDLS and CDR2 YYNGEE. J gave up 8 bases and V 4 bases, and 10 bases lay outside the gene matches. The CDR3 runs to 15 residues. DNA of the CDR3: TGTGCCAGCAGCCCAATTCGGGCTAGCGGGGGGGAGCTGTTTTTT. Translated, it gives CASSPIRASGGELFF.

The chain couples TRBV27 to TRBJ1-2; TRBD1 matches 12 bases. Germline values: CDR1 MNHEY, CDR2 SMNVEV (reference sequence). Unmatched junction bases numbered 3, after V lost 3 bases and J lost 7 bases. This CDR3 has 14 amino acids. The CDR3, as DNA: TGTGCCAGCAGTTTGGGACAGGGGGCTGCTGGCTACACCTTC. It is translated as CASSLGQGAAGYTF.

This chain links TRBV19 with TRBJ1-2, with TRBD1 matching 8 bases. The V and J ends lost 4 bases and 0 bases, in that order; junction bases with no gene match: 4. CDR3 length: 15 amino acids. The germline CDR1 and CDR2 sequences are LNHDA and SQIVND (reference sequence). The CDR3 reads CASSTGTGTNYGYTF. CDR3 in DNA: TGTGCCAGTAGTACAGGGACAGGAACTAACTATGGCTACACCTTC.

The gene calls are TRBV6-4 and TRBJ2-1; 9 bases fit TRBD1. CDR3 length: 14 amino acids. V lost 4 bases to trimming and J lost 8 bases; unmatched junction nucleotides: 6. Per germline, CDR1 MRHNA and CDR2 SNTAGT. The CDR3 DNA is TGTGCCAGCAGTGGGGGACAGGGATTTGATGAGCAGTTCTTC. It encodes CASSGGQGFDEQFF.

The V gene is TRBV12-3 or TRBV12-4, the J gene TRBJ2-7; D might be TRBD2 (5 bases). The CDR3 has 13 amino acids. The ends were cut back, 8 bases at V and 1 base at J, with 12 bases in the middle. The CDR3 nucleotides are TGTGCCAGCGCTCTGGGAGAGTCCTACGAGCAGTACTTC. This gives the protein CASALGESYEQYF.

The rearrangement uses TRBV6-1 and TRBJ2-7, with D hard to call. The CDR3 runs 13 residues. With 2 bases removed from V and 7 bases from J, the gap between germline ends came to 12 bases. CDR1 is MNHNS and CDR2 is SASEGT in the germline V gene. The CDR3 bases are TGTGCCAGCAGTGAAAGACTCCATTGGGAGCAGTACTTC. It is translated as CASSERLHWEQYF.

This clonotype was counted at least ten times. CDR3 residues: CASSLSIGHNNEQFF. The DNA of the CDR3 is TGTGCCAGCAGCTTATCCATCGGACACAACAATGAGCAGTTCTTC. The J gene is TRBJ2-1, the V gene TRBV7-8, with a tentative D call TRBD1 (5 bases). Trimming took 2 bases from V and 5 from J, leaving 13 bases between them. The germline V gene encodes CDR1 SGHVS and CDR2 FQNEAQ. The CDR3 is 15 amino acids. The full variable domain, in which reference TRBV7-8 and TRBJ2-1 provide the parts outside the CDR3, is GAGVSQSPRYKVAKRGQDVALRCDPISGHVSLFWYQQALGQGPEFLTYFQNEAQLDKSGLPSDRFFAERPEGSVSTLKIQRTQQEDSAVYLCASSLSIGHNNEQFFGPGTRLTVL.

This clonotype showed up just once. V gene TRBV7-9 combines with J gene TRBJ1-2, with TRBD1 identical over 12 bases. This CDR3 spans 15 amino acids. After removal of 5 bases from V and 6 bases from J, the junction contained 7 bases not matched to a gene. Germline V gene lookup returns CDR1 SEHNR and CDR2 FQNEAQ (reference sequence). CDR3 nucleotide sequence: TGTGCCAGCAGCAGGGGACAGGGGGCGCACAATGGCTACACCTTC. Translation gives CASSRGQGAHNGYTF.

The table lists this clonotype with many counts. The chain recombines TRBV7-8 with TRBJ2-5; the match to TRBD2 covers 12 bases. CDR3 length: 18 residues. The germline V gene has CDR1 SGHVS and CDR2 FQNEAQ. The V and J ends lost 1 base and 4 bases, in that order; junction bases with no gene match: 10. DNA of the CDR3: TGTGCCAGCAGCTTAGGAATTAGACTAGCGGGAGATTCAGAGACCCAGTACTTC. Translating it yields CASSLGIRLAGDSETQYF.

In this sample, this clonotype turned up a few times. The chain combines TRBV10-1 with TRBJ2-1; 11 bases map to TRBD2. This CDR3 is 16 amino acids long. V shed 3 bases and J 6 bases; nucleotides not matched to a gene: 7. Germline V gene sequence: CDR1 WNHNN, CDR2 SYGVQD (reference sequence). CDR3 DNA: TGCGCCAGCAGTGACCTAGCGGGAGGTAGGGGCAATGAGCAGTTCTTC. Translating it yields CASSDLAGGRGNEQFF.

This clonotype was counted at least ten times. This rearrangement joins TRBV28 to TRBJ2-1; D might be TRBD2 (5 bases). The CDR3 consists of 15 residues. Per germline, CDR1 MDHEN and CDR2 SYDVKM. Trimming cost V 2 bases and J 8 bases, with 16 bases left between them. The CDR3 DNA reads TGTGCCAGCAGTTTAGCGGAGGCCCTACATTATGAGCAGTTCTTC. Translated, it gives CASSLAEALHYEQFF. Full variable domain (missing parts from reference TRBV28 and TRBJ2-1): DVKVTQSSRYLVKRTGEKVFLECVQDMDHENMFWYRQDPGLGLRLIYFSYDVKMKEKGDIPEGYSVSREKKERFSLILESASTNQTSMYLCASSLAEALHYEQFFGPGTRLTVL.

Remarks on this clonotype: A single base separates this from a much larger clone, so it may be a read error. This chain joins TRBV6-2 or TRBV6-3 and TRBJ1-1; D remains unclear. CDR1 MNHEY and CDR2 SVGEGT come from the germline V gene. This CDR3 spans 11 amino acids. CDR3 loop: CTSRENTEAFF. In DNA, the CDR3 is TGTACCAGCAGAGAGAACACTGAAGCTTTCTTT.

The chain carries TRBV18 and TRBJ2-3; D remains ambiguous. This CDR3 region has 14 residues. Germline lookup yields CDR1 KGHSH and CDR2 LQKENI. The V end lost 0 bases, the J end lost 1 base, and 5 bases lay between the germline ends. CDR3 nucleotide sequence: TGTGCCAGCTCACCACCCCAGGGCACAGATACGCAGTATTTT. This sequence encodes CASSPPQGTDTQYF.

The chain couples TRBV20-1 to TRBJ1-2; 8 nucleotides line up with TRBD1. The trim removed 5 bases at V and 2 bases at J, leaving 7 bases unmatched. Looked up from germline, CDR1 is DFQATT and CDR2 is SNEGSKA (reference sequence). This CDR3 comprises 14 residues. The CDR3 is CSAEGTGENYGYTF. For the CDR3, the DNA is TGCAGTGCTGAGGGGACAGGAGAAAACTATGGCTACACCTTC.

This chain's CDR3 is CATSRDIGGYTF. The DNA for the CDR3 is TGTGCCACCAGCAGAGATATCGGTGGCTACACCTTC. This rearrangement joins TRBV15 to TRBJ1-2, with unresolved D. Germline V gene sequence: CDR1 LNHNV, CDR2 YYDKDF (reference sequence). Between the trimmed V and J ends, which lost 0 bases and 7 bases, there was a span of 6 bases. This CDR3 comprises 12 residues.

This clonotype was counted many times. The chain employs TRBV20-1 and TRBJ2-1; D might be TRBD1 or TRBD2, each matching 5 bases. V lost 6 bases and J lost 2, with 17 bases in between. CDR1 DFQATT and CDR2 SNEGSKA come from the germline V gene (reference sequence). The CDR3 consists of 15 residues. CDR3 loop: CSAHLPLGPYNEQFF. The DNA for the CDR3 is TGCAGTGCACACCTCCCACTGGGACCCTACAATGAGCAGTTCTTC.

J is TRBJ2-4 and V is TRBV6-1; D might be TRBD2 (6 bases). Germline CDR1 is MNHNS and CDR2 is SASEGT. The CDR3 totals 16 residues. V was shortened by 2 bases and J by 4 bases, with 15 bases between the two germline ends. The CDR3 protein is CASSEFLAAVKNIQYF. In nucleotides, the CDR3 is TGTGCCAGCAGTGAATTTTTAGCGGCAGTGAAAAACATTCAGTACTTC.

This clonotype occurred a few times. The CDR3 sequence is CASSESGTTGANVLTF. The CDR3, as DNA: TGTGCCAGCAGTGAAAGCGGTACTACTGGGGCCAACGTCCTGACTTTC. The V gene is TRBV6-4, the J gene TRBJ2-6; D perhaps matches TRBD2 (5 bases). This CDR3 has 16 residues. The germline V gene encodes CDR1 MRHNA and CDR2 SNTAGT. V was pared by 3 bases and J by 2 bases, with 11 bases between.

The rearrangement links TRBV5-1 to TRBJ2-2, with D perhaps assigned TRBD1 or TRBD2 (5 bases each). There are 15 residues in the CDR3. The germline gives CDR1 SGHRS, CDR2 YFSETQ. V lost 4 bases, J lost 12 bases, and 22 bases lay in between. As DNA, the CDR3 is TGCGCCAGCAGCCATGGGACCCTTAATGTCGGTCAGCTGTTTTTT. It specifies CASSHGTLNVGQLFF.

This clonotype was seen more than once but under ten times. CDR3 in amino acids: CASSQVQGGRTDTQYF. The CDR3 nucleotides read TGTGCCAGCAGCCAAGTCCAGGGGGGAAGGACAGATACGCAGTATTTT. This rearrangement joins TRBV7-3 to TRBJ2-3; the D gene is possibly TRBD1 (7 bases). CDR1 SGHTA and CDR2 FQGTGA come from the germline V gene. The CDR3 covers 16 residues. Trimming took 5 bases from V and 3 from J, leaving 18 bases between them.